This T cell receptor (beta chain) was identified during a study of STAT3 mutations in large granular lymphocyte leukemia. Across the study: Roughly half of the longitudinally sequenced T-LGLL patients carried detectable canonical activating STAT3 mutations. Study results and limitations: Sampling intervals varied between patients and samples. In T-cell large granular lymphocyte leukemia, about half of patients showed multiple immunodominant subclonotypes.

Only a few counts were recorded for this clone. The antigen is not known. Repertoires were generated with immunoSEQ multiplex PCR, while TCRdb's copy carries only in-frame clones and drops some. The sample yields approximately 27,000 clones, 70% to 80% seen once. The sequence came from a woman in her fifties or sixties with T-cell large granular lymphocyte leukemia. Some clones in this sample may be carry-over from other donors' samples. Sequencing used peripheral blood mononuclear cells.

CDR3 bases: TGTGCCTGGAGTGTACGAGACAATGAGCAGTTCTTC. Protein: CAWSVRDNEQFF. The V gene is TRBV30, the J gene TRBJ2-1, with D unclear. The CDR3 covers 12 residues. Germline V gives CDR1 GTSNPN, CDR2 SVGIG (reference sequence). With 0 bases removed from V and 5 bases from J, the gap between germline ends came to 5 bases.